The text below deals with one T cell receptor (beta chain). The junction differs from germline at one of its ends, possibly a read error. These data are taken from a study of T cells in Graves' hyperthyroidism and ophthalmopathy. TCR beta CDR3 regions were amplified from RNA transcripts. Carried out on the TCR CDR3, a first-round RT-PCR used the HTBI primer set. TCRdb fed the multiplex PCR reads into MiXCR, producing one record per CDR3 protein. The sample yields 30,000 to 45,000 distinct CDR3 sequences, 52% seen once. The receptor's source is a man aged 35 to 55 with Graves' ophthalmopathy. Material for sequencing was blood.

As DNA, the CDR3 is TGTGCCAGCAGCCGCCTGGGGACTAGCGGGAGTCGGGGCAAAAACACTCAGTACTTC. This gives the protein CASSRLGTSGSRGKNTQYF. The V gene is TRBV9, the J gene TRBJ2-4; 14 bases align to TRBD2. Germline CDR1 reads SGDLS; CDR2 reads YYNGEE. This CDR3 is built from 19 residues.